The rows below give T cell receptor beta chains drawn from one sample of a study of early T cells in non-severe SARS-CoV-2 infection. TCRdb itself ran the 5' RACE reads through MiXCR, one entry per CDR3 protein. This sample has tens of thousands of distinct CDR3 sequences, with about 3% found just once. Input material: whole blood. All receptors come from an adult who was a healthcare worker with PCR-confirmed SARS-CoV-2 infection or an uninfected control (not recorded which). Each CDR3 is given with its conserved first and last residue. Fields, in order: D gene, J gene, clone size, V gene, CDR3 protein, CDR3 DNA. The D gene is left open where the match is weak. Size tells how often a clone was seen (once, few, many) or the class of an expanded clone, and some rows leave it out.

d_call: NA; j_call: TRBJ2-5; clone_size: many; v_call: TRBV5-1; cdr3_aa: CASSLAGAQQETQYF; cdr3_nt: TGCGCCAGCAGCTTGGCCGGGGCACAACAAGAGACCCAGTACTTC
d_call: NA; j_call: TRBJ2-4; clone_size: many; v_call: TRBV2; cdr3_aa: CASSADVAKNIQYF; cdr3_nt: TGTGCCAGCAGTGCGGACGTAGCCAAAAACATTCAGTACTTC
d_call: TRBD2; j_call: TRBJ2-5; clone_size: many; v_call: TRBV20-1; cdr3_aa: CSARTSGGPQETQYF; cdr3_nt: TGCAGTGCCCGGACTAGCGGGGGACCACAAGAGACCCAGTACTTC
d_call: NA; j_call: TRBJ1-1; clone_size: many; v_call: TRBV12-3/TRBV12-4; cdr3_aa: CASRPQGIGMNTEAFF; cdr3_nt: TGTGCCAGCAGGCCACAGGGAATAGGAATGAACACTGAAGCTTTCTTT
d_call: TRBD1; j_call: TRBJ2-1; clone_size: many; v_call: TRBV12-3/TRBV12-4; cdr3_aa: CASSLGTGDYNEQFF; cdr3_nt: TGTGCCAGCAGTTTAGGGACAGGTGATTACAATGAGCAGTTCTTC
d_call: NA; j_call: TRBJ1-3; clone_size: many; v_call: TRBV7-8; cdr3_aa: CASSEYRDASSGNTIYF; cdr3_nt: TGTGCCAGCAGCGAATACAGGGACGCTAGCTCTGGAAACACCATATATTTT
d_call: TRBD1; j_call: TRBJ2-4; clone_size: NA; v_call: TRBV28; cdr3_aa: CASSLRQGASKNIQYF; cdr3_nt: TGTGCCAGCAGTTTGAGACAGGGGGCCTCCAAAAACATTCAGTACTTC
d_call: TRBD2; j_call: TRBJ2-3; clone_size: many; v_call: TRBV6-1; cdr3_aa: CASSELAGGSDTQYF; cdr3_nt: TGTGCCAGCAGTGAACTAGCGGGGGGCTCAGATACGCAGTATTTT
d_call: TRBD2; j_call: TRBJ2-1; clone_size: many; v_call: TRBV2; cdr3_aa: CASSPTSGGYEQFF; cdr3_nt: TGTGCCAGCAGTCCTACTAGCGGGGGGTATGAGCAGTTCTTC
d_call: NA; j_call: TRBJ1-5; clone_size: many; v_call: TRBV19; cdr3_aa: CASAGANNQPQHF; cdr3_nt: TGTGCCAGCGCAGGGGCTAATAATCAGCCCCAGCATTTT
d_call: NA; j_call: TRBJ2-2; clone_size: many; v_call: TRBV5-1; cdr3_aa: CASSMTSDTGELFF; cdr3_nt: TGCGCCAGCAGCATGACTTCGGACACCGGGGAGCTGTTTTTT
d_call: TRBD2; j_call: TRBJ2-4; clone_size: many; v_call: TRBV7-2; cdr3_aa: CASSRLAGGPSVKNIQYF; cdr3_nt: TGTGCCAGCAGCAGGCTAGCGGGGGGGCCTAGTGTCAAAAACATTCAGTACTTC
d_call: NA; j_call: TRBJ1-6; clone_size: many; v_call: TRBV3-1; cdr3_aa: CASSQGPNSPLHF; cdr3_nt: TGTGCCAGCAGCCAGGGCCCTAATTCACCCCTCCACTTT
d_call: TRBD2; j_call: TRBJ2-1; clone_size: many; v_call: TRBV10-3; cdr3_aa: CAISERDLGAGGHNEQFF; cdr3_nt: TGTGCCATCAGTGAGCGGGACCTTGGAGCGGGGGGGCATAATGAGCAGTTCTTC
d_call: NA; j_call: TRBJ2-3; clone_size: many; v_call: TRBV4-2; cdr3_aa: CASSQDSVVASDTQYF; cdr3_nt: TGTGCCAGCAGCCAAGATTCGGTGGTAGCGTCAGATACGCAGTATTTT
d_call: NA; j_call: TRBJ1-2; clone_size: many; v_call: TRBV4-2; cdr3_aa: CASSQDMRDYGYTF; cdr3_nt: TGTGCCAGCAGCCAGGACATGCGGGACTATGGCTACACCTTC
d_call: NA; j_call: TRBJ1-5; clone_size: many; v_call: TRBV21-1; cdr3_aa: CASSKNDSLNQPQHF; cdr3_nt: TGTGCCAGCAGCAAAAACGACAGTTTAAATCAGCCCCAGCATTTT
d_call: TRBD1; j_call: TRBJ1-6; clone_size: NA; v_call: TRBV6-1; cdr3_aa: CASIRDRNNSPLHF; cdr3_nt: TGTGCCAGCATCCGGGACAGAAATAATTCACCCCTCCACTTT
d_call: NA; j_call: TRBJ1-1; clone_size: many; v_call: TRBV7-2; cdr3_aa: CASFLGGFGTEAFF; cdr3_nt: TGTGCCAGCTTTCTGGGGGGTTTCGGCACTGAAGCTTTCTTT
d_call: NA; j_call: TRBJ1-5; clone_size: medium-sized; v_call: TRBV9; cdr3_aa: CASGREGNQPQHF; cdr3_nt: TGTGCCAGCGGGAGGGAGGGCAATCAGCCCCAGCATTTT
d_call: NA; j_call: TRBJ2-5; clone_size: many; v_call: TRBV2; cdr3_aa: CASSLYQQETQYF; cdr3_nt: TGTGCCAGCAGTCTCTACCAACAAGAGACCCAGTACTTC
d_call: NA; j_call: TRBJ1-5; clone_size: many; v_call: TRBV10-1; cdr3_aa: CASSDSGRGLEMSNQPQHF; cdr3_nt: TGCGCCAGCAGTGATTCGGGCAGGGGTCTTGAGATGTCGAATCAGCCCCAGCATTTT
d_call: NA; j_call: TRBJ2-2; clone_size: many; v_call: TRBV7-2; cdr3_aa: CASNREITGELFF; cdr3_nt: TGTGCCAGCAACAGGGAGATCACCGGGGAGCTGTTTTTT
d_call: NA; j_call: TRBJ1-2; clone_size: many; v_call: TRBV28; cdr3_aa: CASSGIGRRGYGYTF; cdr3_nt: TGTGCCAGCAGTGGGATAGGACGGCGGGGCTATGGCTACACCTTC
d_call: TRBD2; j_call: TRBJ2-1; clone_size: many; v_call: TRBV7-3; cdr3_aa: CASSSGLAGDYNEQFF; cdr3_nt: TGTGCCAGCAGCTCGGGACTAGCGGGGGATTACAATGAGCAGTTCTTC
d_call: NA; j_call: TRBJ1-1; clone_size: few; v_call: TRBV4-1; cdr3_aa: CASSQDYGEAFF; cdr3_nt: TGCGCCAGCAGCCAAGATTATGGAGAAGCTTTCTTT
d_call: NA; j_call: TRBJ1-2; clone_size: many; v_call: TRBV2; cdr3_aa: CASSYFNGDGYTF; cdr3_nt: TGTGCCAGCAGTTACTTTAACGGGGACGGCTACACCTTC
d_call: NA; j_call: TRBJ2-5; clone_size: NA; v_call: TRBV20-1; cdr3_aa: CSARDPQGKETQYF; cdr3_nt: TGCAGTGCTAGAGATCCCCAGGGGAAAGAGACCCAGTACTTC
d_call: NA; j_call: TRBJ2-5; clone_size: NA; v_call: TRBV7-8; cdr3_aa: CASSQRGGRRETQYF; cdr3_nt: TGTGCCAGCAGCCAAAGGGGGGGGAGAAGAGAGACCCAGTACTTC
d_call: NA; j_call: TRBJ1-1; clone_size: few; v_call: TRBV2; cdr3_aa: CASSESWDTEAFF; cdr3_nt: TGTGCCAGCAGTGAATCCTGGGACACTGAAGCTTTCTTT
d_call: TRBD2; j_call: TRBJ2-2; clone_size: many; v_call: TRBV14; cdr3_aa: CASSQPGLASTGELFF; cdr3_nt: TGTGCCAGCAGCCAACCGGGACTAGCGTCCACCGGGGAGCTGTTTTTT
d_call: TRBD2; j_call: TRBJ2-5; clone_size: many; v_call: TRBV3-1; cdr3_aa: CASSQGLAGQETQYF; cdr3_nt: TGTGCCAGCAGCCAAGGACTAGCGGGGCAAGAGACCCAGTACTTC
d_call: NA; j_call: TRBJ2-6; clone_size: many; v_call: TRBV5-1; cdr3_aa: CASSLALSSGANVLTF; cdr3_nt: TGCGCCAGCAGCTTGGCCTTGAGCTCTGGGGCCAACGTCCTGACTTTC
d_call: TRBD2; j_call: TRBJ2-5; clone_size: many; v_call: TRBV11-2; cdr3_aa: CASSLDQKTSGISQETQYF; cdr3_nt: TGTGCCAGCAGCTTAGATCAGAAGACTAGCGGGATAAGCCAAGAGACCCAGTACTTC
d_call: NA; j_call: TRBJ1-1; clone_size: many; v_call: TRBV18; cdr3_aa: CASSELDRNTEAFF; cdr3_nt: TGTGCCAGCTCTGAGTTAGATCGTAACACTGAAGCTTTCTTT
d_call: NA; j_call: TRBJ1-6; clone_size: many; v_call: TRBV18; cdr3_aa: CASSGRGGYDSPLHF; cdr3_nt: TGTGCCAGCTCCGGCCGGGGGGGGTATGATTCACCCCTCCACTTT
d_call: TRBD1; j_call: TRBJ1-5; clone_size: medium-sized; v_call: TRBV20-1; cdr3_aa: CSAIRWEGARQPQHF; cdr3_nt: TGCAGTGCTATCCGCTGGGAGGGGGCCAGGCAGCCCCAGCATTTT
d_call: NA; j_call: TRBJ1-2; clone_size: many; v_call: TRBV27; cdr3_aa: CASSPLGTSRHYGYTF; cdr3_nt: TGTGCCAGCAGTCCACTCGGGACGAGTAGACACTATGGCTACACCTTC
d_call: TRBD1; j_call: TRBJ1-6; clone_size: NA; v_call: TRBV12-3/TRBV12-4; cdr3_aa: CASSRTGASPLHF; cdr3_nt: TGTGCCAGCAGTAGAACAGGGGCTTCACCCCTCCACTTT
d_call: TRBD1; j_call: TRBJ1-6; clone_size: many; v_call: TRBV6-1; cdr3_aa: CASRSPGQRNSPLHF; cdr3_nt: TGTGCCAGCAGATCACCGGGACAGAGAAATTCACCCCTCCACTTT